The sequence of this T cell receptor (beta chain) was determined in a study of blood T cell repertoires in COVID-19. CDR1 is SGHTA, CDR2 FQGTGA, per germline. CDR3 length: 15 amino acids. V lost 1 base, J lost 4 bases, and 6 bases stayed unmatched. In the original processing: Amplification of reference gene primers provided the estimated nucleated cell counts. Libraries were prepared by immunoSEQ multiplex PCR; TCRdb keeps only in-frame clonotypes and omits some of them. Clone size and V and J calls were adopted from that table, with D and trimming inferred from the DNA. The sample lists some 150,000 clones, approximately 87% occurring once.

The source material was peripheral blood. The chain couples TRBV7-3 to TRBJ2-7, with 8 positions matching TRBD2. This clonotype was sampled from a woman in her forties or fifties with active or convalescent COVID-19. The CDR3 sequence is CASSLRAGAQYEQYF. The CDR3 DNA is TGTGCCAGCAGCTTAAGAGCGGGGGCGCAGTACGAGCAGTACTTC.